This entry concerns a single TCR beta chain. Its target is not known. TCRdb ran MiXCR on the reads and lists one entry per CDR3 protein. Of 900,000 to 950,000 distinct CDR3 sequences in the sample, more than 25% were seen once. This CDR3 spans 13 amino acids. Trimming left V 9 bases short and J 4 bases short, with 13 bases between. Germline V gene data show CDR1 as LNHDA and CDR2 as SQIVND (reference sequence). The sample belongs to a study of T cell repertoires in cytomegalovirus infection. Study-level background: From public TCR beta signatures came an indication of both CMV infection and matching HLA type.

Study-wide results and caveats: CMV-specific TCR beta clonotypes restricted by HLA-C dominated the ex vivo response.

This specimen was cultured CD8+ T cells from PBMCs, taken from culture after CMV antigen stimulation. This sequence originates from a human donor in good health (CMV status not recorded). Some clones in this sample may be carry-over from other donors' samples. The rearrangement uses TRBV19 and TRBJ1-5; a possible D gene is TRBD1 (6 bases). This CDR3 is CASRTEWNQPQHF. CDR3 bases: TGTGCCAGCCGGACAGAATGGAATCAGCCCCAGCATTTT.